The 4 T cell receptor beta chains reported below all come from one sample, sequenced in a study of blood T cell repertoires in COVID-19. Generated by immunoSEQ multiplex PCR, the TCRdb table keeps only in-frame clones and is missing some. Of 150,000 to 200,000 clones in the sample, just over 85% were seen once. Input material: peripheral blood. The receptors derive from a man aged 45 to 65 with active or convalescent COVID-19.

The table lists this clone with a few counts. The chain links TRBV7-6 to TRBJ1-4; TRBD1 is a possible D gene (5 bases). CDR1 is SGHVS, CDR2 FNYEAQ, per germline. Trimming left V 1 base short and J 2 bases short, with 14 bases between. There are 17 residues in the CDR3. The CDR3 bases are TGTGCCAGCAGCTTAGGGTCTGGGACTTGGACTAATGAAAAACTGTTTTTT. It encodes CASSLGSGTWTNEKLFF.

This clone has a single count. The CDR3 DNA reads as TGTGCCAGCAGTTCACAGTCTGAAGCTTTCTTT. As protein: CASSSQSEAFF. The V and J genes are TRBV28 and TRBJ1-1; D gene unclear. Germline V gene sequence: CDR1 MDHEN, CDR2 SYDVKM. CDR3 length: 11 residues. Trimming took 4 bases from V and 6 from J, leaving 6 bases between them.

The J gene is TRBJ2-3, the V gene TRBV6-2 or TRBV6-3, with D possibly being TRBD2 (7 bases). Trimming removed 4 bases at V and 6 bases at J, with 20 bases between. Germline CDR1 is MNHEY and CDR2 is SVGEGT. The CDR3 loop spans 16 amino acids. The CDR3 DNA sequence: TGTGCCAGCAGTTCGCTAGCGGACAGCACCTGGGATACGCAGTATTTT. The encoded protein is CASSSLADSTWDTQYF.

The chain is built from TRBV4-1 and TRBJ1-1; D call uncertain. V was shortened by 2 bases and J by 5 bases, with 9 bases between the two germline ends. Germline V gene lookup returns CDR1 MGHRA and CDR2 YSYEKL. This CDR3 is built from 13 residues. The CDR3 region has the DNA TGCGCCAGCAGCCAACTGTTGAGGACTGAAGCTTTCTTT. Translating gives CASSQLLRTEAFF.